The present entry profiles one T cell receptor beta chain with its context. Its antigen target is currently unknown. Base qualities are not recorded, but no much larger clone differs from it by a single base. For sequencing, an Illumina HiSeq 2500 was employed. Quantitative 5'-RACE with molecular barcodes was the method used to prepare the TCR beta libraries. In the source study's methods: To identify disease-linked TCR variants, a new computational method was used, one built on a probabilistic model of VDJ rearrangement. Through fastp at Q25 and MiXCR, TCRdb rebuilt clones from the public reads, retaining in-frame beta chains. Entries are consolidated by CDR3 protein sequence, retaining the most common genes and DNA. The authors' filters were not applied to this entry. In all, the sample holds hundreds of thousands of distinct CDR3 sequences, and 15% to 20% of those were seen once. The ten top clones hold approximately 0.93% of the sample.

The data were taken from a study of CD8 T cells in ankylosing spondylitis (dated by TCRdb to 2017 to 2019). Looking at the study overall: T cell receptor beta repertoires were profiled in healthy donors and ankylosing spondylitis patients so that disease-linked TCR variants could be found. The full study cohort was made up of 25 ankylosing spondylitis patients and around 100 healthy donors. Peripheral blood was sampled, and synovial fluid was also collected from ankylosing spondylitis patients.

Trimming leaves V shorter by 5 bases and J shorter by 4 bases, with the junction holding 5 bases beyond the gene matches. CDR1 and CDR2, looked up from the germline V gene (reference sequence), are LGHDT and YNNKEL. The CDR3 sequence holds 14 residues, the cysteine and phenylalanine included. The retained sequence is limited to the CDR3, 42 bases, with the frame set at the first base. General study outcomes and caveats: A CD8+ phenotype was shown by the disease-linked clones, which were found at relatively low frequencies in peripheral blood. Some of the motif variants had been reported before in the synovial fluid and blood of reactive arthritis patients, a finding that suggests common disease-initiation mechanisms. Blood from ankylosing spondylitis patients appeared to be characterized by a TCR beta motif composed of under 10 highly homologous amino acid variants. According to the report, matched synovial fluid samples from ankylosing spondylitis patients were significantly enriched for the disease-linked clones.

The sequence came from a male donor with ankylosing spondylitis. Sequenced material: blood, either unsorted or a sorted T cell fraction (not recorded which). This chain is built from TRBV3-1 and TRBJ2-1; TRBD1 aligns with 7 central bases. CDR3 sequence: CASSVRGWYNEQFF. At the DNA level, the sequence is TGTGCCAGCAGCGTCAGGGGGTGGTACAATGAGCAGTTCTTC.